The present entry profiles one T cell receptor (beta chain) with its context. Antigen unknown. The CDR3 covers 14 residues. Germline V lookup: CDR1 KGHSH, CDR2 LQKENI. V shed 6 bases and J shed 3 bases, with 14 bases lying between them. The record originates from a study of PD-1 blockade in mismatch repair-deficient tumors. Study findings and constraints: Tumor-resident clones, often absent from pretreatment blood, expanded after pembrolizumab and then contracted.

Profiling relied on immunoSEQ multiplex PCR, and the TCRdb table lists in-frame clones only, not all of them. The sample records roughly 120,000 clones, about 80% being singletons. The sequences come from peripheral blood, collected 60 weeks after starting pembrolizumab. The sequence came from an adult with mismatch repair-deficient cancer. The rearrangement joins TRBV18 to TRBJ1-1; possible D gene TRBD1, 5 bases. CDR3 in DNA: TGTGCCAGCTCGTACGGGGGGGGAGACACTGAAGCTTTCTTT. Its translation: CASSYGGGDTEAFF.